The following is a T cell receptor (beta chain) sequence with its context. Repertoires were generated with immunoSEQ multiplex PCR, while TCRdb's copy carries only in-frame clones and drops some. The data hold about 160,000 clones, with around four fifths observed a single time. The data were obtained in a study of blood T cell repertoires in COVID-19. Study-wide context: The United States, Italy and Spain supplied acute and convalescent COVID-19 samples.

This CDR3 is built from 13 residues. Deletions cut 4 bases from V and 14 bases from J, with 18 bases between. Germline lookup yields CDR1 MDHEN and CDR2 SYDVKM. The recovered donors of Cohort 3 showed two negative PCRs, clearance, or symptom resolution. This TCR was recovered from a woman in her fifties or sixties who had recovered from COVID-19. Input material: PBMCs or T cells enriched from blood (not recorded which). The V and J genes are TRBV28 and TRBJ1-5; D is unresolved. The CDR3 loop reads CASSSSEPGGEHF. The CDR3 DNA follows: TGTGCCAGCAGTTCATCTGAGCCTGGCGGGGAGCATTTT.